This TCR beta chain was retrieved from a study of cytomegalovirus exposure and HLA in healthy donors. Study-wide results and caveats: Associated with cytomegalovirus, according to the listing, were around 160 TCR beta chains. It has been reported that TCR beta sequences accurately predicted the HLA-A and HLA-B alleles of most subjects. A missense variant in DCLRE1C was later tied to TCR beta V- and J-gene trimming. About 87% or about 30% of the time was how often most TCR beta V segments were productive, according to an earlier analysis.

The PCR was carried out with 60 Vbeta primers and 13 Jbeta primers. Here immunoSEQ multiplex PCR was the method, and the copy in TCRdb shows in-frame clones only, minus some. Found here are under 200,000 clones, around four fifths of them singletons; the top ten hold under 2%. Notes on this clone: What it recognizes is unknown.

The CDR3 has 16 amino acids. The germline V and J ends were trimmed by 3 bases and 5 bases, with 22 bases remaining between them. Germline CDR1 reads GTSNPN; CDR2 reads SVGIG (reference sequence). Sequenced material: PBMCs. The sequence was obtained from a young man in good health and CMV-seronegative. The chain uses TRBV30 and TRBJ1-2; no reliable D call. For the CDR3, the DNA is TGTGCCTGGAGGCCTTTGGGATTCGGAGGATTGTATGGCTACACCTTC. Protein sequence: CAWRPLGFGGLYGYTF.